The 30 T cell receptor beta chains given below trace back to one sample, sequenced in a study of cytomegalovirus exposure and HLA in healthy donors. The PCR ran on 60 Vbeta and 13 Jbeta primers. Generated by immunoSEQ multiplex PCR, the TCRdb table keeps only in-frame clones and is missing some. The data contain roughly 130,000 clones, 80% to 85% of them singletons. The material sequenced was PBMCs. These TCRs come from a male donor in good health and CMV-seropositive.

The rearrangement links TRBV18 to TRBJ2-7, with TRBD1 matching 7 bases. Germline-derived CDR1 and CDR2 are KGHSH and LQKENI. The CDR3 runs 14 residues. V was clipped by 6 bases and J by 2 bases; unmatched bases: 7. The CDR3 DNA follows: TGTGCCAGCTCCCTGGGACAGAGTGCCTACGAGCAGTACTTC. This codes for CASSLGQSAYEQYF.

The V call is TRBV7-6, the J call TRBJ2-7, with D perhaps matching TRBD1 (5 bases). CDR3 size: 18 residues. V lost 5 bases and J 2 bases, leaving 25 bases between the germline ends. From germline, CDR1 is SGHVS and CDR2 FNYEAQ. The CDR3 reads CASSPSEPNTGKPYEQYF. The DNA for the CDR3 is TGTGCCAGCAGCCCCAGCGAGCCGAATACAGGAAAACCCTACGAGCAGTACTTC. Together with reference TRBV7-6 and TRBJ2-7, the CDR3 gives the full variable domain: GAGVSQSPRYKVTKRGQDVALRCDPISGHVSLYWYRQALGQGPEFLTYFNYEAQQDKSGLPNDRFSAERPEGSISTLTIQRTEQRDSAMYRCASSPSEPNTGKPYEQYFGPGTRLTVT.

V and J are TRBV7-9 and TRBJ2-1; D ambiguous. The CDR3 is 14 residues long. CDR1 is SEHNR, CDR2 FQNEAQ, per germline (reference sequence). V was shortened by 6 bases and J by 1 base, with 10 bases between the two germline ends. This CDR3 reads CASREPRSYNEQFF. CDR3 sequence (DNA): TGTGCCAGCAGGGAGCCTAGGTCCTACAATGAGCAGTTCTTC.

The chain uses TRBV28 and TRBJ1-6; TRBD1 matches at 8 bases. The J segment lost 1 base and the V segment lost 3 bases, leaving 5 bases of the junction unmatched. In germline, CDR1 is MDHEN, CDR2 SYDVKM. The CDR3 runs 17 residues. The CDR3 region is CASSFYQGASYNSPLHF. The CDR3 bases are TGTGCCAGCAGTTTTTACCAGGGGGCTTCCTATAATTCACCCCTCCACTTT.

This chain uses TRBV9 with TRBJ2-7, with 10 bases that match TRBD1. The V and J ends lost 2 bases and 6 bases, in that order; junction bases with no gene match: 2. Germline loops: CDR1 SGDLS, CDR2 YYNGEE. There are 13 residues in the CDR3. The CDR3, as DNA: TGTGCCAGCAGCGTCCGGGACAGGGGCGAGCAGTACTTC. The encoded protein is CASSVRDRGEQYF.

The chain employs TRBV6-5 and TRBJ2-7; D is undetermined. The germline V gene encodes CDR1 MNHEY and CDR2 SVGAGI. The CDR3 covers 15 residues. Trimming left V 0 bases short and J 2 bases short, with 11 bases between. CDR3 sequence (DNA): TGTGCCAGCAGTTACTCAAGAGGATCTACCTACGAGCAGTACTTC. It yields the protein CASSYSRGSTYEQYF.

The V gene is TRBV5-1, the J gene TRBJ1-2; D gene unclear. The germline CDR1 and CDR2 sequences are SGHRS and YFSETQ. The CDR3 length is 15 residues. V was cut by 0 bases and J by 4 bases, with 13 bases left in between. CDR3 sequence: CASSLASGGSYGYTF. CDR3 sequence (DNA): TGCGCCAGCAGCTTGGCGTCCGGCGGGTCCTATGGCTACACCTTC.

The chain is built from TRBV10-3 and TRBJ2-1; no reliable D call. Trimming took 9 bases from V and 4 from J, leaving 7 bases between them. The CDR3 covers 11 residues. In germline, CDR1 is ENHRY, CDR2 SYGVKD. CDR3 protein: CAIGPYNEQFF. The CDR3 DNA follows: TGTGCCATTGGGCCTTACAATGAGCAGTTCTTC.

The rearrangement joins TRBV4-3 to TRBJ2-5, with D unclear. Gene TRBJ2-7 matches the end of the DNA better, so the J call may be wrong. CDR3 size: 13 residues. Germline V gene data show CDR1 as LGHNA and CDR2 as YSLEER. The CDR3 coding sequence is TGCGCCAGCAGCCAGACTTTGACCTACGAGCAGTACTTC. It translates to CASSQTLTYEQYF.

This chain links TRBV5-1 with TRBJ2-2, with D perhaps TRBD2 (7 bases). V was clipped by 4 bases and J by 0 bases, with 10 bases between them. The germline CDR1 and CDR2 sequences are SGHRS and YFSETQ. The CDR3 length is 15 residues. CDR3 coding DNA: TGCGCCAGCAGCCGGGGGGACACGAACACCGGGGAGCTGTTTTTT. It codes for CASSRGDTNTGELFF.

The chain joins TRBV19 to TRBJ1-4; D may be TRBD1 (5 bases). This CDR3 spans 15 amino acids. Trimming took 4 bases from V and 4 from J, leaving 13 bases between them. Germline V gives CDR1 LNHDA, CDR2 SQIVND (reference sequence). DNA of the CDR3: TGTGCCAGTAGTAGAGCGACAGCCCTTAATGAAAAACTGTTTTTT. Protein: CASSRATALNEKLFF.

This clone was found a few times. The V and J genes are TRBV29-1 and TRBJ1-1; D call uncertain. CDR3 size: 13 residues. The V and J ends lost 4 bases and 0 bases respectively, with 9 bases between them. CDR1 is SQVTM, CDR2 ANQGSEA, per germline. The chain's CDR3 is CSVAEALNTEAFF. The CDR3 coding sequence is TGCAGCGTTGCCGAGGCCTTGAACACTGAAGCTTTCTTT.

This clone was counted only a few times. The chain links TRBV28 to TRBJ2-5; 9 nucleotides match TRBD1. The CDR3 covers 18 residues. Germline V gene lookup returns CDR1 MDHEN and CDR2 SYDVKM. V gave up 6 bases and J gave up 2 bases; unmatched junction bases: 16. CDR3 in amino acids: CASSSPPGTGPLQETQYF. The CDR3 DNA sequence: TGTGCCAGCAGCTCCCCTCCCGGGACAGGGCCCCTTCAAGAGACCCAGTACTTC.

Only one count was recorded for this clone. This chain connects TRBV11-2 to TRBJ1-1; 7 nucleotides align to TRBD1. J lost 6 bases, V lost 5 bases, and 3 bases had no gene match. CDR1 is SGHAT and CDR2 is FQNNGV in the germline V gene. There are 12 residues in the CDR3. Here the CDR3 reads CASSLGTAEAFF. The CDR3 DNA reads TGTGCCAGCAGCCTCGGGACAGCTGAAGCTTTCTTT.

This clone has just one count. V is TRBV19 and J is TRBJ2-6, with a possible D match to TRBD1 (6 bases). Germline V gene sequence: CDR1 LNHDA, CDR2 SQIVND (reference sequence). This CDR3 is 15 amino acids long. Trimming pared 5 bases from V and 1 base from J, leaving 9 bases between. CDR3 sequence (DNA): TGTGCCAGTAGTCGAACAGGGTCTGGGGCCAACGTCCTGACTTTC. Translated, it gives CASSRTGSGANVLTF.

This clone was counted only a few times. The chain combines TRBV6-1 with TRBJ1-1; no clear D gene. This CDR3 comprises 12 residues. Per the germline V gene, CDR1 is MNHNS and CDR2 is SASEGT. Trimming left V 2 bases short and J 5 bases short, with 6 bases between. The DNA of the CDR3 is TGTGCCAGCAGTGAAATTTTAACTGAAGCTTTCTTT. Translated, it gives CASSEILTEAFF.

The J gene is TRBJ2-7, the V gene TRBV11-3; D might be TRBD2 (6 bases). The CDR3 runs 15 residues. Trimming cost V 1 base and J 4 bases, with 14 bases left between them. Germline V lookup: CDR1 SGHNT, CDR2 YENEEA. CDR3 amino acids: CASSLGPGEEYEQYF. The CDR3 DNA sequence: TGTGCCAGCAGCTTAGGCCCGGGGGAGGAATACGAGCAGTACTTC. Drawing the rest from reference TRBV11-3 and TRBJ2-7, the complete variable domain is EAGVVQSPRYKIIEKKQPVAFWCNPISGHNTLYWYLQNLGQGPELLIRYENEEAVDDSQLPKDRFSAERLKGVDSTLKIQPAELGDSAVYLCASSLGPGEEYEQYFGPGTRLTVT.

The genes are TRBV6-5 and TRBJ2-7; TRBD1 agrees at 7 bases. CDR3 length equals 13 residues. V was clipped by 5 bases and J by 5 bases; unmatched bases: 6. CDR1 is MNHEY, CDR2 SVGAGI, per germline. The CDR3 DNA is TGTGCCAGCAGTGCAGAGACAGGGCACGAGCAGTACTTC. Amino acid sequence: CASSAETGHEQYF.

The rearrangement links TRBV7-2 to TRBJ1-1; perhaps TRBD1 as D (5 bases). Trimming removed 1 base from V and 10 bases from J, with 16 bases in between. CDR1 is SGHTA, CDR2 FQGNSA, per germline. This CDR3 contains 14 residues. The CDR3 loop is CASSLVGGARGAFF. The CDR3 nucleotides are TGTGCCAGCAGCTTAGTTGGAGGGGCTCGGGGAGCTTTCTTT.

The chain couples TRBV13 to TRBJ1-3; 7 bases are shared with TRBD1. The V and J ends lost 5 bases and 7 bases, in that order; junction bases with no gene match: 8. The CDR3 totals 14 residues. The germline V gene has CDR1 PRHDT and CDR2 FYEKMQ (reference sequence). This CDR3 reads CASSLGTAFNTIYF. DNA for the CDR3: TGTGCCAGCAGCCTCGGGACAGCCTTTAACACCATATATTTT. Based on the CDR3 plus reference TRBV13 and TRBJ1-3, the full variable domain is AAGVIQSPRHLIKEKRETATLKCYPIPRHDTVYWYQQGPGQDPQFLISFYEKMQSDKGSIPDRFSAQQFSDYHSELNMSSLELGDSALYFCASSLGTAFNTIYFGEGSWLTVV.

This chain links TRBV9 with TRBJ2-7; D unresolved. V was clipped by 0 bases and J by 3 bases, with 10 bases between them. Germline CDR1 reads SGDLS; CDR2 reads YYNGEE. The CDR3 has 14 residues. CDR3 sequence (DNA): TGTGCCAGCAGCGTAGGAGTGGGCAGCTACGAGCAGTACTTC. Residues: CASSVGVGSYEQYF.

Written as DNA, the CDR3 is TGTGCTAGTGGTTTGGGTCGCAATGAGCAGTTCTTC. Its protein is CASGLGRNEQFF. V is TRBV12-5 and J is TRBJ2-1; unclear D gene. V was shortened by 1 base and J by 6 bases, with 4 bases between the two germline ends. CDR3 length: 12 amino acids. CDR1 and CDR2 (germline): LGHNT, FRNRAP.

This chain joins TRBV30 and TRBJ1-3, with 9 bases identical to TRBD1. This CDR3 region has 14 residues. The ends lost 7 bases at V and 1 base at J; junction bases unmatched: 5. The V gene's germline CDR1 is GTSNPN and CDR2 SVGIG (reference sequence). The CDR3 reads CASLQGASGNTIYF. Written as DNA, the CDR3 is TGTGCCTCATTACAGGGGGCGTCTGGAAACACCATATATTTT. The full variable domain, rest sourced from reference TRBV30 and TRBJ1-3, is SQTIHQWPATLVQPVGSPLSLECTVEGTSNPNLYWYRQAAGRGLQLLFYSVGIGQISSEVPQNLSASRPQDRQFILSSKKLLLSDSGFYLCASLQGASGNTIYFGEGSWLTVV.

This clone was seen a single time. CDR3 DNA: TGTGCCAGCCGGCCGGGGTCTTGGCCCCAGCATTTT. Translated, it gives CASRPGSWPQHF. V and J are TRBV7-3 and TRBJ1-5; the D is unclear. The V and J ends lost 8 bases and 9 bases respectively, with 14 bases between them. CDR3 length equals 12 residues. CDR1 is SGHTA, CDR2 FQGTGA, per germline. Drawing the rest from reference TRBV7-3 and TRBJ1-5, the complete variable domain is GAGVSQTPSNKVTEKGKYVELRCDPISGHTALYWYRQSLGQGPEFLIYFQGTGAADDSGLPNDRFFAVRPEGSVSTLKIQRTERGDSAVYLCASRPGSWPQHFGDGTRLSIL.

The rearrangement uses TRBV6-1 and TRBJ1-6, with D maybe TRBD1 (6 bases). The ends were cut back, 1 base at V and 6 bases at J, with 22 bases in the middle. The CDR3 loop spans 19 amino acids. Germline lookup yields CDR1 MNHNS and CDR2 SASEGT. The CDR3 sequence: CASSEEQQGWGTINSPLHF. CDR3 DNA: TGTGCCAGCAGTGAAGAACAACAGGGTTGGGGGACCATTAATTCACCCCTCCACTTT.

The chain employs TRBV10-3 and TRBJ2-1, with 7 bases that match TRBD1. The J segment lost 1 base and the V segment lost 6 bases, leaving 6 bases of the junction unmatched. The CDR3 is 15 residues long. CDR1 ENHRY and CDR2 SYGVKD come from the germline V gene. The CDR3 nucleotides are TGTGCCATCAGAGACAGGGTCCTATCCTACAATGAGCAGTTCTTC. Its protein is CAIRDRVLSYNEQFF.

The gene calls are TRBV25-1 and TRBJ1-3, with D maybe TRBD1 (6 bases). Germline loops: CDR1 MGHDK, CDR2 SYGVNS. Between the trimmed V and J ends, which lost 6 bases and 0 bases, there was a span of 9 bases. This CDR3 is built from 14 residues. The CDR3 reads CASSPDSSGNTIYF. The CDR3 nucleotides read TGTGCCAGCAGCCCGGACAGCTCTGGAAACACCATATATTTT.

Only one count was recorded for this clone. The genes are TRBV27 and TRBJ1-6; tentative D call: TRBD1 (6 bases). The CDR3 spans 14 residues. Germline V gene lookup returns CDR1 MNHEY and CDR2 SMNVEV (reference sequence). V gave up 3 bases and J gave up 8 bases, with 11 bases separating them. The CDR3 reads CASSFRAGDSPLHF. Written as DNA, the CDR3 is TGTGCCAGCAGTTTTCGGGCAGGGGATTCACCCCTCCACTTT.

The chain is built from TRBV11-1 and TRBJ2-7; tentative D call: TRBD2 (5 bases). CDR1 and CDR2 from the germline V gene are SGHAT and FQDESV (reference sequence). The CDR3 has 12 amino acids. Trimming shortened V by 5 bases and J by 7 bases, and 12 bases separated the two germline ends. This CDR3 reads CASSPRGREQYF. The CDR3 DNA sequence: TGTGCCAGCAGCCCAAGAGGGCGGGAGCAGTACTTC.

The CDR3 region has the DNA TGTGCCGCAGGACTAGCGGGAGTAAAAGAGACCCAGTACTTC. It translates to CAAGLAGVKETQYF. The chain is built from TRBV10-3 and TRBJ2-5; 13 positions agree with TRBD2. The CDR3 runs to 14 residues. CDR1 and CDR2 (germline): ENHRY, SYGVKD. With V trimmed by 11 bases and J by 3 bases, 6 bases remained unmatched.